Listed here are 9 T cell receptor beta chains from one sample, sequenced in a study of CD8 T cells in ankylosing spondylitis. What these receptors recognize is not known. TCRdb ran MiXCR on the 5' RACE reads and lists one entry per CDR3 protein. This table holds 390,000 or so distinct CDR3 sequences, approximately 20% found once. General study points: Blood of patients with ankylosing spondylitis appeared to be characterized by a TCR beta motif of several highly homologous variants.

The sample consisted of blood, either unsorted or a sorted T cell fraction (not recorded which). Receptor source: a male donor with ankylosing spondylitis.

The chain uses TRBV7-3 and TRBJ2-1; a weak D match, TRBD2 (5 bases). CDR3 length: 13 amino acids. Germline CDR1 reads SGHTA; CDR2 reads FQGTGA. Trimming pared 1 base from V and 6 bases from J, leaving 7 bases between. As DNA, the CDR3 is TGTGCCAGCAGCTTAAGGCGGGCCAATGAGCAGTTCTTC. Translating gives CASSLRRANEQFF.

This clonotype has only a few counts. The chain has TRBV20-1 and TRBJ1-1, with unresolved D. CDR1 and CDR2 (germline): DFQATT, SNEGSKA (reference sequence). Trimming stripped 4 bases from V and 6 bases from J, with 6 bases between. The CDR3 length is 10 residues. The CDR3 is CSAINSEAFF. The CDR3 DNA is TGCAGTGCTATAAACTCTGAAGCTTTCTTT.

The genes are TRBV21-1 and TRBJ1-5. TRBV21-1 is a pseudogene. CDR3 length: 14 amino acids. CDR3 region: CASSKRSTNQPQHF. DNA for the CDR3: TGTGCCAGCAGCAAAAGGAGTACTAATCAGCCCCAGCATTTT.

The rearrangement links TRBV4-3 to TRBJ1-1; TRBD1 is a possible D gene (5 bases). The germline CDR1 and CDR2 sequences are LGHNA and YSLEER. This CDR3 is 16 amino acids long. V was clipped by 0 bases and J by 2 bases, with 13 bases between them. The chain's CDR3 is CASSQDISGRNTEAFF. The CDR3 nucleotides read TGCGCCAGCAGCCAAGATATCTCAGGGAGAAACACTGAAGCTTTCTTT.

V gene TRBV5-1 combines with J gene TRBJ1-1; no definite D call. The V gene lost 4 bases and the J gene lost 6 bases, with 10 bases spanning the gap. The CDR3 consists of 12 residues. Germline V gives CDR1 SGHRS, CDR2 YFSETQ. In nucleotides, the CDR3 is TGCGCCAGCAGCCTCATTGGACCTGAAGCTTTCTTT. Translated: CASSLIGPEAFF.

This clonotype was detected many times. The chain uses TRBV12-3 or TRBV12-4 and TRBJ2-6; D is ambiguous. Trimming removed 5 bases from V and 1 base from J, with 9 bases in between. The CDR3 length is 15 residues. CDR3 in amino acids: CASSPLISGANVLTF. The CDR3 DNA reads TGTGCCAGCAGTCCCCTGATATCTGGGGCCAACGTCCTGACTTTC.

This clonotype was picked up a small number of times. CDR3 sequence: CASSYSPNQPQHF. The CDR3 DNA sequence: TGTGCCAGCAGTTACTCTCCAAATCAGCCCCAGCATTTT. This chain connects TRBV6-5 to TRBJ1-5; D not certain. The CDR3 length is 13 residues. Trimming cost V 0 bases and J 4 bases, with 4 bases left between them. Looked up from germline, CDR1 is MNHEY and CDR2 is SVGAGI.

The J gene is TRBJ2-7, the V gene TRBV29-1; 8 nucleotides line up with TRBD1. The CDR3 consists of 14 residues. Germline V gene lookup returns CDR1 SQVTM and CDR2 ANQGSEA. V dropped 5 bases and J dropped 7; count of bases not matched to a gene: 13. CDR3 sequence reads: CSVFRQGASREQYF. The CDR3 DNA reads TGCAGCGTTTTCCGGCAGGGGGCATCGAGGGAGCAGTACTTC.

The genes are TRBV5-5 and TRBJ2-5; D is unclear. The germline gives CDR1 SGHKS, CDR2 YYEKEE (reference sequence). Trimming removed 3 bases from V and 1 base from J, with 7 bases in between. This CDR3 has 13 amino acids. The DNA of the CDR3 is TGTGCCAGCAGCTCCCCGGTCCAAGAGACCCAGTACTTC. This translates into CASSSPVQETQYF.